This T cell receptor beta chain is from a study of T cell responses to AZD1222 COVID-19 vaccine. The germline V and J ends were trimmed by 7 bases and 4 bases, with 16 bases remaining between them. Germline-derived CDR1 and CDR2 are MNHEY and SVGAGI. The CDR3 length is 14 residues. Regarding this clone: What it binds is unknown.

General observations from the study: After two AZD1222 doses, spike-specific TCR breadth and depth rose versus day 0. Reportedly, nearly half the spike-specific TCRs target unmutated variant regions.

Repertoires were generated with immunoSEQ multiplex PCR, while TCRdb's copy carries only in-frame clones and drops some. In the table there are some 250,000 clones, approximately 94% of which are singletons. The chain carries TRBV6-5 and TRBJ1-1; no clear D. Sequencing used peripheral blood, obtained 28 days after the second AZD1222 dose. The clonotype was recovered from an adult who received the AZD1222 COVID-19 vaccine. The CDR3 DNA sequence: TGTGCCAGCATAGTAGGGCAGTCGATCACTGAAGCTTTCTTT. It specifies CASIVGQSITEAFF.